The sequence of this TCR beta chain was determined in a study of T cells after yellow fever vaccination. Study-level information: Each low-cell-number fraction was prepared by means of SMART-Seq v4 Ultra Low Input.

General study points: It was the secondary response that reached its peak faster, day 5 versus 15, but it was weaker.

This clonotype has a handful of counts. Its antigen is still unknown. The CDR3 has 11 residues. V lost 4 bases, J lost 6 bases, and 9 bases lay in between. Germline CDR1 reads SQVTM; CDR2 reads ANQGSEA. UMIs and a universal primer site were added when TCR cDNA was made by 5'RACE template switching. TCRdb analysed the 5' RACE reads with MiXCR anew, one entry per CDR3 protein. The profile covers hundreds of thousands of distinct CDR3 sequences, with 13% appearing a single time and more than 13% taken by the ten largest. V gene TRBV29-1 combines with J gene TRBJ1-2; maybe TRBD1 (5 bases). This sample comprised PBMCs, obtained on the day of the yellow fever booster vaccination. This clonotype was obtained from a man younger than 40 who received the YFV17D yellow fever vaccine. As DNA, the CDR3 is TGCAGCGTTGTCGGGGCCGATGGCTACACCTTC. This gives the protein CSVVGADGYTF.